These T cell receptor beta chains were read from a single sample in a study of OX40 agonist ivuxolimab in advanced cancers. Assay: immunoSEQ multiplex PCR; the TCRdb copy retains only in-frame clones and omits some. The sample holds fewer than 65,000 clones, roughly 87% seen once. Source: CD4+ or CD8+ T cells sorted from blood, taken in a trial of the OX40 agonist ivuxolimab. These receptor sequences come from an adult with an advanced solid tumor such as melanoma, head and neck, liver or kidney cancer. The CDR3 runs from the conserved cysteine through the conserved F or W. The listing skips clone size in some rows; elsewhere it reads once, few, many or a size class.

CDR3 protein: CASSLATSSGANVLTF
clone size: .
V gene: TRBV7-9

CDR3 protein: CASSPRFQGRDGELFF
clone size: .
V gene: TRBV18

CDR3 protein: CASSIGLAGGRGTDTQYF
clone size: once
V gene: TRBV19

CDR3 protein: CATSRDLGQGAEAFF
clone size: few
V gene: TRBV15

CDR3 protein: CASSSRDLQDEQYF
clone size: .
V gene: TRBV7-9

CDR3 protein: CASSLSARESATQYF
clone size: .
V gene: TRBV7-3

CDR3 protein: CAWSVGQGRSDTQYF
clone size: .
V gene: TRBV30

CDR3 protein: CASRGNRPLRVEHGYTF
clone size: .
V gene: TRBV27

CDR3 protein: CASSAMTGRGYGYTF
clone size: .
V gene: TRBV5-1

CDR3 protein: CASSLLRTATDTQYF
clone size: .
V gene: TRBV4-3

CDR3 protein: CSVGGDTLAKNIQYF
clone size: .
V gene: TRBV29-1

CDR3 protein: CASSDAGLVTGELFF
clone size: few
V gene: TRBV25-1

CDR3 protein: CASRGVGEKLFF
clone size: .
V gene: TRBV4-1

CDR3 protein: CASSPRVQAEETQYF
clone size: .
V gene: TRBV11-2

CDR3 protein: CASSYSAGGNEQFF
clone size: .
V gene: TRBV6-6

CDR3 protein: CACPTISGNTIYF
clone size: .
V gene: TRBV30

CDR3 protein: CASSLKLAAETQYF
clone size: .
V gene: TRBV5-4

CDR3 protein: CASSFRGDIDGYTF
clone size: .
V gene: TRBV7-9

CDR3 protein: CASSKTGTGVYEQYF
clone size: once
V gene: TRBV19

CDR3 protein: CASSPDGQGYYGYTF
clone size: once
V gene: TRBV7-9

CDR3 protein: CASRWTLSRNSPLHF
clone size: .
V gene: TRBV6-6

CDR3 protein: CASGWTNQPQHF
clone size: .
V gene: TRBV10-2

CDR3 protein: CASSQVGRTGSYEQYF
clone size: .
V gene: TRBV4-2

CDR3 protein: CASSENSYEQYF
clone size: .
V gene: TRBV6-1

CDR3 protein: CASSRGAGAISGNTIYF
clone size: .
V gene: TRBV15

CDR3 protein: CAWAGFFTGGDNEQFF
clone size: .
V gene: TRBV30

CDR3 protein: CASSPGGTGELFF
clone size: .
V gene: TRBV5-1

CDR3 protein: CASSPGGTDTQYF
clone size: .
V gene: TRBV5-6

CDR3 protein: CASSVSGATEAFF
clone size: .
V gene: TRBV6-6

CDR3 protein: CASSSLPGQWRNSPLHF
clone size: .
V gene: TRBV7-2

CDR3 protein: CASSFIQGAYGYTF
clone size: .
V gene: TRBV5-6

CDR3 protein: CASSTTGGSNSNQPQHF
clone size: .
V gene: TRBV7-8

CDR3 protein: CASSAPGLAGGSGSEQYF
clone size: .
V gene: TRBV7-8

CDR3 protein: CASSLVERETNTGELFF
clone size: .
V gene: TRBV5-1

CDR3 protein: CASSLEAGRHSPYEQYF
clone size: .
V gene: TRBV5-6

CDR3 protein: CAWSVPGLFEQYF
clone size: few
V gene: TRBV30

CDR3 protein: CASSAGTVSYEQYF
clone size: .
V gene: TRBV10-1

CDR3 protein: CASSLQDASYGYTF
clone size: .
V gene: TRBV6-1

CDR3 protein: CASSDQQTRNQPQHF
clone size: .
V gene: TRBV6-1

CDR3 protein: CASSLTGGGETQYF
clone size: .
V gene: TRBV7-6

CDR3 protein: CASSLPRGGATDTQYF
clone size: .
V gene: TRBV27

CDR3 protein: CASSSRATDFKQFF
clone size: .
V gene: TRBV7-6